The clone carrying this T cell receptor beta chain was counted many times. The antigen remains undetermined. This specimen belongs to a study of molecular identifiers for immune sequencing clone quantification. Whole-study context: The replicates split RNA from roughly 20,000 or 100,000 naive CD8 cells five ways and sequenced four.

Findings of the study overall: Reports indicate spiked Jurkat TCR RNA from one cell could be found among 1 million or so naive cells.

Germline V lookup: CDR1 SGDLS, CDR2 YYNGEE. V shed 4 bases and J shed 0 bases, with 13 bases lying between them. CDR3 length equals 15 residues. Sorted inputs of about 20,000 to 1,000,000 cells, with 10%, 30% or 50% RNA, yielded naive CD8 libraries. Sorting was used to obtain naive CD8 T cells (CD8+CD4-CCR7+CD45RA+). TCRdb re-derived calls from the PCR reads in MiXCR, one entry per CDR3 protein. This sample has about half a million distinct CDR3 sequences, with about 21% found just once. The chain has TRBV9 and TRBJ1-1; D is possibly TRBD1 (5 bases). The receptor comes from a human donor in good health. Some libraries in this study had Jurkat cell RNA spiked in. Source material: naive CD8+ T cells from blood, with Jurkat cell RNA spiked in. Indicated subset: FACS-sorted CD8+CD4-CCR7+CD45RA+ naive T cells. CDR3 region: CASSPWGTLNTEAFF. The DNA for the CDR3 is TGTGCCAGCAGCCCGTGGGGGACGTTGAACACTGAAGCTTTCTTT.